Below are 16 T cell receptor beta chains sequenced from a single sample in a study of technical replicates of blood from a handful of donors. The repertoire was sequenced with immunoSEQ multiplex PCR; TCRdb's copy has only in-frame clones and lacks some. The sample gives 45,000 to 55,000 clones, 94% of which show up once; 0.2% to 0.25% is in the top ten. The source material was T cells isolated from PBMCs. The source is a human donor in good health.

This chain uses TRBV20-1 with TRBJ1-2; D not certain. V lost 5 bases and J 4 bases, leaving 8 bases between the germline ends. The CDR3 is made up of 11 amino acids. Per germline, CDR1 DFQATT and CDR2 SNEGSKA (reference sequence). CDR3 in DNA: TGCAGTGCTCAGGACTTCTATGGCTACACCTTC. Amino acids: CSAQDFYGYTF.

For the CDR3, the DNA is TGTGCCACCTACGACAGGGACGGAGATACGCAGTATTTT. Its protein product is CATYDRDGDTQYF. The chain links TRBV6-6 to TRBJ2-3; 7 bases match TRBD1. The length of the CDR3 is 13 residues. Germline V gene lookup returns CDR1 MNHNY and CDR2 SVGAGI (reference sequence). Unmatched junction bases numbered 9, after V lost 10 bases and J lost 5 bases.

This clone has only one observation. J is TRBJ2-7 and V is TRBV13, with TRBD1 as a possible D gene (6 bases). The CDR3 length is 14 residues. V was shortened by 4 bases and J by 0 bases, with 10 bases between the two germline ends. CDR1 and CDR2 from the germline V gene are PRHDT and FYEKMQ (reference sequence). CDR3 residues: CASSYDRSSYEQYF. CDR3 sequence (DNA): TGTGCCAGCAGCTACGACAGGAGCTCCTACGAGCAGTACTTC.

V is TRBV28 and J is TRBJ2-1; D is undetermined. Germline lookup yields CDR1 MDHEN and CDR2 SYDVKM. V shed 8 bases and J shed 0 bases, with 14 bases lying between them. CDR3 length: 15 residues. The DNA of the CDR3 is TGTGCCAGCCCACCCGCCGGTAGCTCCTACAATGAGCAGTTCTTC. It encodes CASPPAGSSYNEQFF.

V is TRBV9 and J is TRBJ1-3; TRBD1 might be the D (6 bases). Trimming stripped 3 bases from V and 0 bases from J, with 13 bases between. The CDR3 covers 16 residues. Per the germline V gene, CDR1 is SGDLS and CDR2 is YYNGEE. CDR3 in DNA: TGTGCCAGCAGCGAAGGACAGTCCTTCTCTGGAAACACCATATATTTT. Translation: CASSEGQSFSGNTIYF.

This chain uses TRBV7-9 with TRBJ2-2; 10 bases are shared with TRBD2. With V trimmed by 5 bases and J by 3 bases, 6 bases remained unmatched. Germline CDR1 and CDR2: SEHNR and FQNEAQ (reference sequence). The CDR3 extends over 16 amino acids. The CDR3 DNA is TGTGCCAGCAGCCCTGCTAGCGGGAGAGACACCGGGGAGCTGTTTTTT. This gives the protein CASSPASGRDTGELFF.

The rearrangement uses TRBV7-8 and TRBJ1-1; D gene uncertain. V lost 0 bases and J 0 bases, leaving 5 bases between the germline ends. Germline CDR1 SGHVS, CDR2 FQNEAQ. CDR3 length: 14 residues. This chain's CDR3 is CASSLARVNTEAFF. Here the CDR3 DNA reads TGTGCCAGCAGCTTAGCGCGGGTGAACACTGAAGCTTTCTTT. Full variable domain (missing parts from reference TRBV7-8 and TRBJ1-1): GAGVSQSPRYKVAKRGQDVALRCDPISGHVSLFWYQQALGQGPEFLTYFQNEAQLDKSGLPSDRFFAERPEGSVSTLKIQRTQQEDSAVYLCASSLARVNTEAFFGQGTRLTVV.

The CDR3 loop is CASSLGAGGETQYF. In DNA, the CDR3 is TGTGCCAGCAGCTTAGGTGCAGGGGGGGAGACCCAGTACTTC. The chain recombines TRBV11-1 with TRBJ2-5, with D perhaps matching TRBD1 (7 bases). The CDR3 runs 14 residues. The germline CDR1 and CDR2 sequences are SGHAT and FQDESV (reference sequence). Trimming cost V 1 base and J 5 bases, with 11 bases left between them.

V and J are TRBV7-8 and TRBJ2-5; TRBD1 matches 7 bases. The germline V gene has CDR1 SGHVS and CDR2 FQNEAQ. The CDR3 runs 15 residues. Trimming cost V 2 bases and J 3 bases; bases outside gene matches: 6. CDR3 sequence: CASSLRQGAEETQYF. The CDR3 DNA reads as TGTGCCAGCAGCTTACGACAGGGTGCTGAAGAGACCCAGTACTTC. The variable domain in full, completed from reference TRBV7-8 and TRBJ2-5, reads GAGVSQSPRYKVAKRGQDVALRCDPISGHVSLFWYQQALGQGPEFLTYFQNEAQLDKSGLPSDRFFAERPEGSVSTLKIQRTQQEDSAVYLCASSLRQGAEETQYFGPGTRLLVL.

V gene TRBV7-9 combines with J gene TRBJ2-2; possible D gene TRBD2, 6 bases. The CDR3 is 15 residues long. V was trimmed by 1 base and J by 4 bases, leaving 10 bases between them. Germline loops: CDR1 SEHNR, CDR2 FQNEAQ (reference sequence). CDR3 nucleotide sequence: TGTGCCAGCAGCTTAGGAGGAGGGGTCACCGGGGAGCTGTTTTTT. Protein sequence: CASSLGGGVTGELFF.

This chain connects TRBV5-1 to TRBJ2-5; tentatively, D is TRBD2 (5 bases). CDR3 length: 13 residues. The germline V gene has CDR1 SGHRS and CDR2 YFSETQ. V was cut by 4 bases and J by 5 bases, with 12 bases left in between. This chain's CDR3 is CASSPKPGETQYF. The CDR3 nucleotides read TGCGCCAGCAGCCCAAAACCGGGGGAGACCCAGTACTTC.

V gene TRBV7-8 combines with J gene TRBJ1-2; 7 nucleotides line up with TRBD1. This CDR3 has 15 amino acids. The V gene end was trimmed by 4 bases and the J gene end by 3 bases; junction bases not matched to a gene: 8. CDR1 SGHVS and CDR2 FQNEAQ come from the germline V gene. CDR3 nucleotide sequence: TGTGCCAGCAGCTCTCAGGGGGGAGGTCACTATGGCTACACCTTC. Amino acid sequence: CASSSQGGGHYGYTF.

This clone was detected once. The CDR3 DNA reads TGCGCCAGCGGTGGGGGGACTCGAGACACTGAAGCTTTCTTT. Its protein is CASGGGTRDTEAFF. This rearrangement joins TRBV5-1 to TRBJ1-1, with D possibly matching TRBD1 (5 bases). Germline V gene lookup returns CDR1 SGHRS and CDR2 YFSETQ. Trimming took off 7 bases at V and 3 bases at J, with 16 bases between the two ends. The CDR3 sequence is 14 residues long. Combining the CDR3 with reference TRBV5-1 and TRBJ1-1 gives the whole variable domain KAGVTQTPRYLIKTRGQQVTLSCSPISGHRSVSWYQQTPGQGLQFLFEYFSETQRNKGNFPGRFSGRQFSNSRSEMNVSTLELGDSALYLCASGGGTRDTEAFFGQGTRLTVV.

The gene calls are TRBV5-1 and TRBJ2-1; 7 positions agree with TRBD2. This CDR3 is 11 amino acids long. CDR1 and CDR2 from the germline V gene are SGHRS and YFSETQ. The junction had 6 bases not matched to a gene; V was cut back by 6 bases and J by 12 bases. The DNA of the CDR3 is TGCGCCAGCATCGGGGGGTCGCGGCAGTTCTTC. This encodes CASIGGSRQFF.

The chain couples TRBV28 to TRBJ2-5; TRBD1 is a possible D gene (5 bases). Germline V gene data show CDR1 as MDHEN and CDR2 as SYDVKM. The CDR3 loop spans 18 amino acids. V lost 5 bases and J lost 5, with 27 bases in between. The CDR3 DNA reads as TGTGCCAGCAGTGAACTCCGATCTGGGGCTCAGGGCAGGGAGACCCAGTACTTC. Its protein product is CASSELRSGAQGRETQYF.

The chain carries TRBV7-8 and TRBJ1-1; 7 nucleotides match TRBD1. CDR1 is SGHVS, CDR2 FQNEAQ, per germline. Trimming removed 2 bases from V and 0 bases from J; junction bases left unmatched: 9. This CDR3 has 17 residues. CDR3: CASSLTSRTGVNTEAFF. CDR3 sequence (DNA): TGTGCCAGCAGCTTAACATCAAGGACAGGCGTGAACACTGAAGCTTTCTTT.